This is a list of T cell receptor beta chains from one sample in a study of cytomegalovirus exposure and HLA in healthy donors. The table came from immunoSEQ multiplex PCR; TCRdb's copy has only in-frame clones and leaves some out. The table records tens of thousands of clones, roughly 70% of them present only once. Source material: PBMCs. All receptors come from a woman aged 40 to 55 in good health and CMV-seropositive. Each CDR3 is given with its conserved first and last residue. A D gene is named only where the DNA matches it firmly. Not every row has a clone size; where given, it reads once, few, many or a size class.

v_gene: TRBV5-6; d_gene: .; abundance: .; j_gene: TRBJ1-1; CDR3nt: TGTGCCAAGGATAAGTTGGGGGGAGATATGAACACTGAAGCTTTCTTT; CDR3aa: CAKDKLGGDMNTEAFF
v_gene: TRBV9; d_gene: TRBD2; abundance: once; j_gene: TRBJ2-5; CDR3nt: TGTGCCAGCAGCCCAGGACTAGTTGAGACCCAGTACTTC; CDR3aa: CASSPGLVETQYF
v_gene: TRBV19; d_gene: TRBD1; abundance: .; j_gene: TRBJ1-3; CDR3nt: TGTGCCAGCATGGACGGACAGGGAATAAACACCATATATTTT; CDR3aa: CASMDGQGINTIYF
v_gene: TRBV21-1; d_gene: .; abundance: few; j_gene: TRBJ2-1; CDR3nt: TGTGCCAGCAGCAAAGTTCCCTCCACCCACAGGGGTAGCGACAATGAGCAGTTCTTC; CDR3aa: CASSKVPSTHRGSDNEQFF
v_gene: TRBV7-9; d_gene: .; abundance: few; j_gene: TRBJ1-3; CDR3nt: TGTGCCAGCAGCTTAGTGGAGTCGGTGGCTGGAAACACCATATATTTT; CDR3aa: CASSLVESVAGNTIYF
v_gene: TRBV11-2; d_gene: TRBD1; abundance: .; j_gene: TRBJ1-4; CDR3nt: TGTGCCAGCAGCCACCGGACAGGGAGAAAACTGTTTTTT; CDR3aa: CASSHRTGRKLFF
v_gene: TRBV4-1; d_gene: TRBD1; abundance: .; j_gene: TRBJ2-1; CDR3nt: TGCGCCAGCAGCCGCACCCCGGGACAGGGTGGGGATGAGCAGTTCTTC; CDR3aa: CASSRTPGQGGDEQFF
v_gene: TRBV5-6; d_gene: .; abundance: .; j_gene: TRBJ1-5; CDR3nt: TGTGCCAGCAGCTTAATGGCCAATCAGCCCCAGCATTTT; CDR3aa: CASSLMANQPQHF
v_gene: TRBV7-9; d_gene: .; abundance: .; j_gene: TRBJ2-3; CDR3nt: TGTGCCAGCAGCTTTGGGACACCGAGCACAGATACGCAGTATTTT; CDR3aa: CASSFGTPSTDTQYF
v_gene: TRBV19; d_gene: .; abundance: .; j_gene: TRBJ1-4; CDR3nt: TGTGCCAGTAGTCCTCTGAATGAAAAACTGTTTTTT; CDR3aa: CASSPLNEKLFF
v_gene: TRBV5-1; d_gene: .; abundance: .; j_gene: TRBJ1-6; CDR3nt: TGCGCCAGCAGCTTGGAGGGCAGGGGTGATTCACCCCTCCACTTT; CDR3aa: CASSLEGRGDSPLHF
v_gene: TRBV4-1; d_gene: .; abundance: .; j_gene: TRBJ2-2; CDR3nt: TGCGCCAGCAGCCTCCCCGGGGGGAACACCGGGGAGCTGTTTTTT; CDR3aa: CASSLPGGNTGELFF
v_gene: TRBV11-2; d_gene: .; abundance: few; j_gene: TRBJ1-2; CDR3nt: TGTGCCAGCAGCCTCGACCAAGGAGGGGCCTATGGCTACACCTTC; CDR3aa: CASSLDQGGAYGYTF
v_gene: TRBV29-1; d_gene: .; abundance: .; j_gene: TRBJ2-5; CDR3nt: TGCAGCGTTGGAGGTCGGTACCAAGAGACCCAGTACTTC; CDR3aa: CSVGGRYQETQYF
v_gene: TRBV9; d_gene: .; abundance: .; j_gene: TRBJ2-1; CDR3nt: TGTGCCAGCAGCTCCTTTAGGGACATGTATGAGCAGTTCTTC; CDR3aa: CASSSFRDMYEQFF
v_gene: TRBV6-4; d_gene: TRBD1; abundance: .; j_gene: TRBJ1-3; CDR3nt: TGTGCCAGCCCAGAAGGGTTGGGACAGGCCAAAAGTAGCTCTGGAAACACCATATATTTT; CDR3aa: CASPEGLGQAKSSSGNTIYF
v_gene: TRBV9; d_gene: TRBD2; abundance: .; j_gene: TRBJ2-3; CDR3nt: TGTGCCAGCAGCGTAGCTACCACTAGCGGGGGCCCAATCACAGATACGCAGTATTTT; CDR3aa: CASSVATTSGGPITDTQYF
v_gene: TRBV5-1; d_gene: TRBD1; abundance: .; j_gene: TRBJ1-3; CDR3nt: TGCGCCAGCAGCCCGACAGGGCCGCTCTCTGGAAACACCATATATTTT; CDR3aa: CASSPTGPLSGNTIYF
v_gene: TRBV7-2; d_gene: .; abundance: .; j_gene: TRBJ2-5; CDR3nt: TGTGCCAGCAGCTTAGGGGCAGGAGGGGAGACCCAGTACTTC; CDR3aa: CASSLGAGGETQYF
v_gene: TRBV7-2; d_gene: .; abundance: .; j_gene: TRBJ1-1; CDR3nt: TGTGCCAGCAGCTTTGCGAGAGGAAGCACTGAAGCTTTCTTT; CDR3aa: CASSFARGSTEAFF
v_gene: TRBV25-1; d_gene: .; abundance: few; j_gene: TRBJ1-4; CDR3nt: TGTGCCAGCGAGGTAGAAGAAAAACTGTTTTTT; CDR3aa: CASEVEEKLFF
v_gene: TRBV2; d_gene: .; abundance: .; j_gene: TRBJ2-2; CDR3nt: TGTGCCAGCAGTGAAGTTAGATACACCGGGGAGCTGTTTTTT; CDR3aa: CASSEVRYTGELFF
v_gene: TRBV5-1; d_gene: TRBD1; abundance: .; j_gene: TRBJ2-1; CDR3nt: TGCGCCAGCAGCTTGGACAGGGGTGGAAGCAATGAGCAGTTCTTC; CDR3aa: CASSLDRGGSNEQFF
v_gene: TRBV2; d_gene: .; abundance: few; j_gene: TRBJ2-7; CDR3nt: TGTGCCAGCAGTCCACAGAGCGAGCAGTACTTC; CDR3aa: CASSPQSEQYF
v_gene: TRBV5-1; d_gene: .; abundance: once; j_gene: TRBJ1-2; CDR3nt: TGCGCCAGCAACCCCGGGGTTTTTAACTATGGCTACACCTTC; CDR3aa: CASNPGVFNYGYTF
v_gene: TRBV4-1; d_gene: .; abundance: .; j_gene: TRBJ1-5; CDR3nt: TGCGCCAGCAGCCAAGATCGAGGGAATCAGCCCCAGCATTTT; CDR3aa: CASSQDRGNQPQHF
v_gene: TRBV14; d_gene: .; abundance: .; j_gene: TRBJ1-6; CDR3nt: TGTGCCAGCAGCCAAGGGGAGCCAGGAGACTCACCCCTCCACTTT; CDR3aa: CASSQGEPGDSPLHF
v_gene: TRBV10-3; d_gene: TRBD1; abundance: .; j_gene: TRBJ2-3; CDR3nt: TGTGCCATCAGTGAGTCAGACAGGGCTGAGGGATCAGATACGCAGTATTTT; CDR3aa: CAISESDRAEGSDTQYF
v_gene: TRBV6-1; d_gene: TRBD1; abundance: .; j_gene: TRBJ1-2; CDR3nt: TGTGCCAGCATGAGGACAGGGGTGGGTGGCTACACCTTC; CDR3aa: CASMRTGVGGYTF
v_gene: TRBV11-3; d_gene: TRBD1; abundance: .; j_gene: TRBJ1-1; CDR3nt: TGTGCCAGCAGCGTACAGGGGGGGAACACTGAAGCTTTCTTT; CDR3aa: CASSVQGGNTEAFF
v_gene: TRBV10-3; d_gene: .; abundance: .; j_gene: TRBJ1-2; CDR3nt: TGTGCCATCAACGGGGCAGGGAGGGATGGCTACACCTTC; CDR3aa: CAINGAGRDGYTF
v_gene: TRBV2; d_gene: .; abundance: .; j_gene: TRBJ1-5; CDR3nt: TGTGCCAGCAGTTGGACAAGCAATCAGCCCCAGCATTTT; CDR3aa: CASSWTSNQPQHF
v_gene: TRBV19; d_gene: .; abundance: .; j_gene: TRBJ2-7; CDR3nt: TGTGCCAGTACCTCGGGAAGACTAGGGGATTACGAGCAGTACTTC; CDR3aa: CASTSGRLGDYEQYF
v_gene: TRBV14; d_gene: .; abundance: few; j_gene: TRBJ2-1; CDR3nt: TGTGCCAGCAGCCAAGATACGGGGACTCCGGACCGAAATGAGCAGTTCTTC; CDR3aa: CASSQDTGTPDRNEQFF
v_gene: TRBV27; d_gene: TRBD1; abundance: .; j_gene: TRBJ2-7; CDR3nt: TGTGCCAGCACTAGGACAGGGGGCAACGAGCAGTACTTC; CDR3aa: CASTRTGGNEQYF
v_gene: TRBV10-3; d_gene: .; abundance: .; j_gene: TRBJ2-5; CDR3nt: TGTGCCATCAGTGAAGCGGCTTCGGAGACCCAGTACTTC; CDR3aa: CAISEAASETQYF
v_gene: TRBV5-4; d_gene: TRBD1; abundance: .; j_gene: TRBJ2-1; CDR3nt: TGTGCCAGCAGCCCCAGACAGGGTTCGGGCAATGAGCAGTTCTTC; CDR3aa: CASSPRQGSGNEQFF
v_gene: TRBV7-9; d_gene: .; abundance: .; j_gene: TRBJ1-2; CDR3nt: TGTGCCCTAACCAGGGGAAATGGTGGCTACACCTTC; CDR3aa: CALTRGNGGYTF